The next 21 T cell receptor beta chains were all read from a single sample in a study of T cell responses to AZD1222 COVID-19 vaccine. The table came from immunoSEQ multiplex PCR; TCRdb's copy has only in-frame clones and leaves some out. The repertoire consists of over 150,000 clones, with 90% to 95% occurring once and the leading ten covering 0.95% to 1.3%. The sequencing here drew on peripheral blood, taken 28 days after the second dose of the MenACWY control vaccine. These receptors originate from an adult who received the MenACWY meningococcal vaccine as a control.

V and J are TRBV4-1 and TRBJ1-1, with D hard to call. The CDR3 is made up of 13 amino acids. CDR1 is MGHRA, CDR2 YSYEKL, per germline. V dropped 4 bases and J dropped 5 bases, with 11 bases sitting between them. The CDR3 loop reads CASSPDPWTEAFF. In DNA form, the CDR3 reads TGCGCCAGCAGCCCTGACCCCTGGACTGAAGCTTTCTTT.

The chain employs TRBV6-5 and TRBJ2-5; tentatively, D is TRBD1 or TRBD2 (5 bases each). Germline V gene lookup returns CDR1 MNHEY and CDR2 SVGAGI. The V and J ends lost 2 bases and 5 bases respectively, with 9 bases between them. The CDR3 contains 13 residues. The CDR3 protein is CASSYRGGETQYF. The DNA of the CDR3 is TGTGCCAGCAGTTACAGGGGCGGGGAGACCCAGTACTTC.

The V gene is TRBV6-1, the J gene TRBJ2-6; D not certain. This CDR3 spans 15 amino acids. Germline loops: CDR1 MNHNS, CDR2 SASEGT. The V gene lost 3 bases and the J gene lost 0 bases, with 6 bases spanning the gap. The CDR3 DNA is TGTGCCAGCAGTGAGGGTAGCTCTGGGGCCAACGTCCTGACTTTC. Translating gives CASSEGSSGANVLTF.

The genes are TRBV6-4 and TRBJ2-5, with 8 bases that match TRBD2. V lost 2 bases to trimming and J lost 2 bases; unmatched junction nucleotides: 7. Germline CDR1 and CDR2: MRHNA and SNTAGT. There are 16 residues in the CDR3. CDR3 bases: TGTGCCAGCAGTGACGAGACTAGCGCCCCACAAGAGACCCAGTACTTC. It encodes CASSDETSAPQETQYF.

This chain connects TRBV11-1 to TRBJ1-1; D is ambiguous. Deletions cut 2 bases from V and 4 bases from J, with 8 bases between. In germline, CDR1 is SGHAT, CDR2 FQDESV (reference sequence). The CDR3 loop spans 13 amino acids. The CDR3 DNA is TGTGCCAGCAGCTTAAACGCCCTCACTGAAGCTTTCTTT. Protein: CASSLNALTEAFF.

The V and J genes are TRBV7-9 and TRBJ2-2, with D possibly matching TRBD2 (7 bases). Germline CDR1 and CDR2: SEHNR and FQNEAQ (reference sequence). The CDR3 totals 16 residues. The germline V and J ends were trimmed by 7 bases and 0 bases, with 15 bases remaining between them. The CDR3 region is CASTLRGASNTGELFF. CDR3 in DNA: TGTGCCAGCACACTTCGGGGGGCTTCGAACACCGGGGAGCTGTTTTTT.

V gene TRBV3-1 (or the pseudogene TRBV3-2) combines with J gene TRBJ1-2; D is undetermined. Per the germline V gene, CDR1 is LGHDT and CDR2 is YNNKEL (reference sequence). Trimming left V 7 bases short and J 7 bases short, with 19 bases between. The CDR3 is made up of 14 amino acids. The CDR3 sequence: CASTSTPHIGGYTF. CDR3 sequence (DNA): TGTGCCAGCACCTCGACACCGCATATTGGTGGCTACACCTTC.

The chain employs TRBV5-1 and TRBJ1-3, with a tentative D call TRBD1 (5 bases). The germline CDR1 and CDR2 sequences are SGHRS and YFSETQ. With 0 bases removed from V and 1 base from J, the gap between germline ends came to 8 bases. The CDR3 consists of 15 residues. The CDR3 DNA reads TGCGCCAGCAGCTTGGATGGGGCTTCTGGAAACACCATATATTTT. It translates to CASSLDGASGNTIYF.

The chain recombines TRBV28 with TRBJ1-5; TRBD1 matches at 7 bases. From germline, CDR1 is MDHEN and CDR2 SYDVKM. The CDR3 has 16 residues. V dropped 5 bases and J dropped 2; count of bases not matched to a gene: 9. The CDR3 loop is CASSLQRQGGNQPQHF. The DNA of the CDR3 is TGTGCCAGCAGTCTACAAAGACAGGGTGGCAATCAGCCCCAGCATTTT.

The chain is built from TRBV11-2 and TRBJ1-5, with TRBD1 matching over 7 bases. Looked up from germline, CDR1 is SGHAT and CDR2 is FQNNGV. J was trimmed by 0 bases and V by 5 bases; bases with no gene match: 4. CDR3 length equals 15 residues. The DNA of the CDR3 is TGTGCCAGCAGCCAGGGACAGAATAGCAATCAGCCCCAGCATTTT. It encodes CASSQGQNSNQPQHF.

This clone came up once. V usage is TRBV28 and J usage is TRBJ1-1; D may be TRBD1 (6 bases). CDR1 is MDHEN and CDR2 is SYDVKM in the germline V gene. The CDR3 extends over 15 amino acids. V was shortened by 3 bases and J by 1 base, with 12 bases between the two germline ends. CDR3 DNA sequence: TGTGCCAGCAGTTTCCCCGGGACAACGAACACTGAAGCTTTCTTT. Translating gives CASSFPGTTNTEAFF.

This clone was seen a single time. This chain's CDR3 is CSVKTAQGGYTF. The CDR3, as DNA: TGCAGCGTGAAGACGGCCCAAGGGGGCTACACCTTC. V gene TRBV29-1 combines with J gene TRBJ1-2; D gene ambiguous. V shed 6 bases and J shed 8 bases, with 16 bases lying between them. Germline assignment: CDR1 SQVTM and CDR2 ANQGSEA. There are 12 residues in the CDR3.

In its sample, this clone was seen a few times. CDR3 residues: CATSDLEGDGELFF. The CDR3 DNA reads TGTGCCACCAGTGATTTGGAGGGGGACGGGGAGCTGTTTTTT. The chain is built from TRBV24-1 and TRBJ2-2; tentative D call: TRBD1 (6 bases). V lost 0 bases, J lost 7 bases, and 8 bases lay in between. CDR3 length equals 14 residues. The germline gives CDR1 KGHDR, CDR2 SFDVKD.

This sequence joins TRBV2 and TRBJ1-6; D is undetermined. V lost 4 bases and J 10 bases, leaving 14 bases between the germline ends. Germline CDR1 and CDR2: SNHLY and FYNNEI. The CDR3 spans 14 residues. The DNA of the CDR3 is TGTGCCAGCAGTGTGGGATCGGGTAACTCACCCCTCCACTTT. Translation: CASSVGSGNSPLHF.

J is TRBJ1-5 and V is TRBV20-1; D is unclear. The CDR3 runs to 14 residues. Germline V gene sequence: CDR1 DFQATT, CDR2 SNEGSKA (reference sequence). With 3 bases removed from V and 0 bases from J, the gap between germline ends came to 9 bases. The CDR3 nucleotides read TGCAGTGCTAGTGAAGGGAATAGCAATCAGCCCCAGCATTTT. Protein: CSASEGNSNQPQHF.

The chain combines TRBV20-1 with TRBJ1-2; 12 bases match TRBD1. Germline-derived CDR1 and CDR2 are DFQATT and SNEGSKA (reference sequence). This CDR3 contains 15 residues. J was trimmed by 3 bases and V by 3 bases; bases with no gene match: 5. The CDR3 DNA is TGCAGTGCTAGTCGGGGACAGGGGGCGGACTATGGCTACACCTTC. Protein: CSASRGQGADYGYTF.

This chain connects TRBV2 to TRBJ2-5; 7 bases are a match to TRBD1. Trimming at V came to 5 bases and at J to 12 bases, leaving 15 bases not matched to a gene. The germline V gene has CDR1 SNHLY and CDR2 FYNNEI. This CDR3 region has 14 residues. CDR3 coding DNA: TGTGCCAGCAGTCGGACAGGTAGTTCCTCTTCGAAGTACTTC. Protein product: CASSRTGSSSSKYF.

V and J are TRBV7-9 and TRBJ2-7; tentative D call: TRBD1 (6 bases). V was shortened by 4 bases and J by 2 bases, with 9 bases between the two germline ends. CDR1 and CDR2 from the germline V gene are SEHNR and FQNEAQ (reference sequence). The CDR3 length is 13 residues. CDR3 sequence: CASSSRDTYEQYF. Written as DNA, the CDR3 is TGTGCCAGCAGCTCCCGGGACACCTACGAGCAGTACTTC.

The J gene is TRBJ2-3, the V gene TRBV9, with 7 nucleotides matching TRBD2. This CDR3 has 15 amino acids. The V and J ends lost 4 bases and 2 bases, in that order; junction bases with no gene match: 7. The germline gives CDR1 SGDLS, CDR2 YYNGEE. CDR3 residues: CASSPEGTNTDTQYF. DNA for the CDR3: TGTGCCAGCAGCCCCGAGGGGACTAACACAGATACGCAGTATTTT.

CDR3 in DNA: TGCGCCAGCAGCCAAGATTACTCGGGGGTGATAAGCACAGATACGCAGTATTTT. It specifies CASSQDYSGVISTDTQYF. The J gene is TRBJ2-3, the V gene TRBV4-3, with D possibly TRBD2 on 6 matching bases. V dropped 0 bases and J dropped 0 bases, with 16 bases sitting between them. CDR1 is LGHNA and CDR2 is YSLEER in the germline V gene. This CDR3 region has 18 residues.

The CDR3 here is CASIYGTGNTEAFF. The CDR3 DNA reads TGTGCCAGCATTTACGGGACAGGGAACACTGAAGCTTTCTTT. The chain employs TRBV2 and TRBJ1-1; 8 nucleotides line up with TRBD1. This CDR3 has 14 residues. CDR1 is SNHLY and CDR2 is FYNNEI in the germline V gene. V shed 7 bases and J 1 base; nucleotides not matched to a gene: 5.